What follows are 20 T cell receptor beta chains derived from one specimen sequenced in a study of shared clonotypes between healthy human individuals. Terminally differentiated effector memory CD45RA+ cells were excluded from the naive CD8 cells, which were CD45RO-negative and positively selected for CCR7. The repertoire was sequenced with immunoSEQ multiplex PCR; TCRdb's copy has only in-frame clones and lacks some. Here the sample spans about 2,200,000 clones, about 92% being singletons. The sample was naive CD8+ T cells from PBMCs. The receptors come from a man aged 18 to 29 in good health. Some clones in this sample may be carry-over from other donors' samples.

In regard to this clone: The sample has other DNA sequences that encode this CDR3 too. The chain joins TRBV7-9 to TRBJ2-5; possible D gene TRBD2, 6 bases. The germline V gene encodes CDR1 SEHNR and CDR2 FQNEAQ (reference sequence). V lost 8 bases to trimming and J lost 2 bases, with 9 bases between them. This CDR3 has 12 amino acids. CDR3 sequence (DNA): TGTGCCAGCGGAGGGCTACAAGAGACCCAGTACTTC. Encoded protein: CASGGLQETQYF.

This chain links TRBV7-2 with TRBJ2-7, with D perhaps TRBD2 (6 bases). The CDR3 has 15 amino acids. CDR1 and CDR2 (germline): SGHTA, FQGNSA. With 1 base removed from V and 2 bases from J, the gap between germline ends came to 12 bases. This CDR3 reads CASSLVGGAPYEQYF. The CDR3 DNA follows: TGTGCCAGCAGCTTAGTAGGAGGGGCCCCCTACGAGCAGTACTTC.

This clone has a single count. This chain uses TRBV7-9 with TRBJ2-7; 8 bases are shared with TRBD2. V was clipped by 5 bases and J by 2 bases; unmatched bases: 14. The CDR3 sequence is 17 residues long. CDR1 and CDR2 from the germline V gene are SEHNR and FQNEAQ (reference sequence). The CDR3 nucleotides read TGTGCCAGCAGCGCGCGGAGCGCGGGAGGCCCTACCTACGAGCAGTACTTC. Protein sequence: CASSARSAGGPTYEQYF.

The chain has TRBV27 and TRBJ2-7; either TRBD1 or TRBD2 may fit D (6 bases each). Germline CDR1 MNHEY, CDR2 SMNVEV (reference sequence). The V gene lost 6 bases and the J gene lost 4 bases, with 16 bases spanning the gap. There are 14 residues in the CDR3. Written as DNA, the CDR3 is TGTGCCAGCAGCCCGGGGGCATTAGGGTACGAGCAGTACTTC. It codes for CASSPGALGYEQYF.

This clone was recorded once. The V call is TRBV5-5, the J call TRBJ1-2, with D possibly TRBD1 on 5 matching bases. The V end was cut by 7 bases, the J end by 6 bases, with 19 bases between. The CDR3 contains 14 residues. Germline V gene data show CDR1 as SGHKS and CDR2 as YYEKEE (reference sequence). Here the CDR3 DNA reads TGTGCCAGCTCCCGGGAGGGACGTTCTGATGGCTACACCTTC. Translated, it gives CASSREGRSDGYTF.

This sequence joins TRBV7-8 and TRBJ2-5; 7 nucleotides align to TRBD1. CDR3 length: 14 residues. Losses at the gene ends were 6 bases for V and 2 bases for J; bases not matched to a gene: 6. Germline V gene data show CDR1 as SGHVS and CDR2 as FQNEAQ. CDR3 sequence (DNA): TGTGCCAGCAGGCGACCGGGACAGCAAGAGACCCAGTACTTC. This codes for CASRRPGQQETQYF.

The chain links TRBV10-3 to TRBJ2-3; TRBD1 aligns across 11 bases. The V gene's germline CDR1 is ENHRY and CDR2 SYGVKD. The CDR3 extends over 17 amino acids. The junction had 6 bases not matched to a gene; V was cut back by 1 base and J by 3 bases. The chain's CDR3 is CAISEFGTGGLTDTQYF. The CDR3 DNA follows: TGTGCCATCAGTGAGTTCGGGACAGGGGGTCTGACAGATACGCAGTATTTT.

This clone was observed a single time. This sequence joins TRBV7-9 and TRBJ2-7; 10 bases match TRBD1. The CDR3 consists of 17 residues. Germline V gene lookup returns CDR1 SEHNR and CDR2 FQNEAQ (reference sequence). Losses at the gene ends were 5 bases for V and 0 bases for J; bases not matched to a gene: 10. CDR3: CASSTHPDRGFSYEQYF. The CDR3 nucleotides are TGTGCCAGCAGCACCCACCCGGACAGGGGGTTCTCCTACGAGCAGTACTTC.

The chain joins TRBV5-1 to TRBJ2-7; D may be TRBD2 (6 bases). There are 19 residues in the CDR3. V was cut by 0 bases and J by 0 bases, with 22 bases left in between. Germline V gene data show CDR1 as SGHRS and CDR2 as YFSETQ. The CDR3 reads CASSLDPPGMAGPSYEQYF. For the CDR3, the DNA is TGCGCCAGCAGCTTGGACCCGCCAGGGATGGCGGGACCCTCCTACGAGCAGTACTTC.

This clone appeared once. The DNA of the CDR3 is TGTGCCGGGCAACAGGGATCCCTGAACACTGAAGCTTTCTTT. Translation: CAGQQGSLNTEAFF. The chain joins TRBV7-9 to TRBJ1-1; possibly TRBD1 for D (6 bases). Germline V gives CDR1 SEHNR, CDR2 FQNEAQ (reference sequence). There are 14 residues in the CDR3. Trimming took off 11 bases at V and 0 bases at J, with 16 bases between the two ends.

The chain joins TRBV9 to TRBJ2-1, with 10 bases that match TRBD1. CDR1 is SGDLS, CDR2 YYNGEE, per germline. The length of the CDR3 is 14 residues. The ends lost 3 bases at V and 6 bases at J; junction bases unmatched: 3. DNA of the CDR3: TGTGCCAGCAGCGACCGGGACAGGGGCAATGAGCAGTTCTTC. It specifies CASSDRDRGNEQFF.

The rearrangement uses TRBV7-6 and TRBJ2-2; maybe TRBD2 (6 bases). The CDR3 is 17 residues long. Germline assignment: CDR1 SGHVS and CDR2 FNYEAQ. V was clipped by 5 bases and J by 3 bases, with 19 bases between them. CDR3 in DNA: TGTGCCAGCAGCGCCGGGCTTTCGGGAGCGTACACCGGGGAGCTGTTTTTT. Translated: CASSAGLSGAYTGELFF.

The gene calls are TRBV25-1 and TRBJ2-1; D perhaps matches TRBD1 (5 bases). From germline, CDR1 is MGHDK and CDR2 SYGVNS. Trimming left V 5 bases short and J 5 bases short, with 13 bases between. The length of the CDR3 is 14 residues. CDR3 in amino acids: CASSWTFLNNEQFF. In DNA, the CDR3 is TGTGCCAGCAGTTGGACATTTCTGAACAATGAGCAGTTCTTC.

This sequence joins TRBV29-1 and TRBJ2-7, with TRBD2 identical over 11 bases. Germline CDR1 is SQVTM and CDR2 is ANQGSEA. Losses at the gene ends were 4 bases for V and 2 bases for J; bases not matched to a gene: 7. The CDR3 loop spans 15 amino acids. CDR3 protein: CSVGTSGLSTYEQYF. In nucleotides, the CDR3 is TGCAGCGTTGGGACTAGCGGGCTCTCTACCTACGAGCAGTACTTC.

The chain uses TRBV5-4 and TRBJ1-3; no reliable D call. The germline V gene encodes CDR1 SGHNT and CDR2 YYREEE (reference sequence). This CDR3 spans 15 amino acids. V was cut by 0 bases and J by 0 bases, with 7 bases left in between. The CDR3: CASSLERSSGNTIYF. CDR3 nucleotides: TGTGCCAGCAGCTTGGAGAGGTCCTCTGGAAACACCATATATTTT. Filled out from reference TRBV5-4 and TRBJ1-3, the complete variable domain reads ETGVTQSPTHLIKTRGQQVTLRCSSQSGHNTVSWYQQALGQGPQFIFQYYREEENGRGNFPPRFSGLQFPNYSSELNVNALELDDSALYLCASSLERSSGNTIYFGEGSWLTVV.

The CDR3 region has the DNA TGCAGCGTTGGGGCCGGGGGCTCCTACAATGAGCAGTTCTTC. It encodes CSVGAGGSYNEQFF. The J gene is TRBJ2-1, the V gene TRBV29-1, with D perhaps TRBD2 (6 bases). The CDR3 covers 14 residues. Germline assignment: CDR1 SQVTM and CDR2 ANQGSEA. Deletions cut 4 bases from V and 0 bases from J, with 10 bases between.

This clone occurred once. V is TRBV9 and J is TRBJ2-3, with 7 bases matching TRBD1. Trimming cost V 4 bases and J 0 bases; bases outside gene matches: 5. The CDR3 consists of 15 residues. The V gene's germline CDR1 is SGDLS and CDR2 YYNGEE. CDR3 DNA sequence: TGTGCCAGCAGCCCCTGGACAGGTAGCACAGATACGCAGTATTTT. Its translation is CASSPWTGSTDTQYF. Combining the CDR3 with reference TRBV9 and TRBJ2-3 gives the whole variable domain DSGVTQTPKHLITATGQRVTLRCSPRSGDLSVYWYQQSLDQGLQFLIQYYNGEERAKGNILERFSAQQFPDLHSELNLSSLELGDSALYFCASSPWTGSTDTQYFGPGTRLTVL.

Only one count was recorded for this clone. The chain combines TRBV2 with TRBJ2-1, with D possibly TRBD2 on 5 matching bases. Trimming left V 8 bases short and J 0 bases short, with 8 bases between. Germline V gene data show CDR1 as SNHLY and CDR2 as FYNNEI. The CDR3 is made up of 13 amino acids. The CDR3 bases are TGTGCCAGCGGGCGGGCCTCCTACAATGAGCAGTTCTTC. It codes for CASGRASYNEQFF.

The chain combines TRBV6-5 with TRBJ2-5, with unresolved D. V lost 6 bases to trimming and J lost 2 bases, with 10 bases between them. The CDR3 is made up of 13 amino acids. Per germline, CDR1 MNHEY and CDR2 SVGAGI. The CDR3 loop reads CASRNRQQETQYF. The CDR3 nucleotides are TGTGCCAGCAGGAACCGACAACAAGAGACCCAGTACTTC.

This rearrangement joins TRBV9 to TRBJ1-1; tentative D call: TRBD1 (5 bases). The CDR3 has 13 amino acids. V was trimmed by 0 bases and J by 6 bases, leaving 9 bases between them. The germline V gene encodes CDR1 SGDLS and CDR2 YYNGEE. The CDR3 coding sequence is TGTGCCAGCAGCGTAGGCAGGGAGGCTGAAGCTTTCTTT. This sequence encodes CASSVGREAEAFF.